Each of the 27 T cell receptor beta chains below was sequenced from the same sample in a study of OX40 agonist ivuxolimab in advanced cancers. Here immunoSEQ multiplex PCR was the method, and the copy in TCRdb shows in-frame clones only, minus some. Here the sample spans about 69,000 clones, around 90% being singletons. This specimen was CD4+ or CD8+ T cells sorted from blood, taken in a trial of the OX40 agonist ivuxolimab. Receptor source: an adult with an advanced solid tumor such as melanoma, head and neck, liver or kidney cancer.

This rearrangement joins TRBV19 to TRBJ2-1; D ambiguous. The germline CDR1 and CDR2 sequences are LNHDA and SQIVND (reference sequence). V dropped 5 bases and J dropped 10 bases, with 9 bases sitting between them. This CDR3 has 11 residues. CDR3: CASSSRAEQFF. CDR3 coding DNA: TGTGCCAGTAGTTCGAGAGCGGAGCAGTTCTTC. Supplemented by reference TRBV19 and TRBJ2-1, the full variable domain reads DGGITQSPKYLFRKEGQNVTLSCEQNLNHDAMYWYRQDPGQGLRLIYYSQIVNDFQKGDIAEGYSVSREKKESFPLTVTSAQKNPTAFYLCASSSRAEQFFGPGTRLTVL.

The rearrangement joins TRBV7-2 to TRBJ1-2, with D hard to call. This CDR3 is built from 13 residues. Germline V CDR1 and CDR2: SGHTA, FQGNSA. Trimming left V 4 bases short and J 4 bases short, with 10 bases between. The CDR3 loop reads CASSSGWGYGYTF. The CDR3 nucleotides read TGTGCCAGCAGCTCCGGATGGGGCTATGGCTACACCTTC.

The rearrangement joins TRBV5-4 to TRBJ2-3, with D uncertain. The CDR3 has 12 residues. V dropped 4 bases and J dropped 0 bases, with 3 bases sitting between them. CDR1 SGHNT and CDR2 YYREEE come from the germline V gene (reference sequence). The CDR3 is CASSPSTDTQYF. The CDR3, as DNA: TGTGCCAGCAGCCCCAGCACAGATACGCAGTATTTT. Full variable domain (rest looked up from reference TRBV5-4 and TRBJ2-3): ETGVTQSPTHLIKTRGQQVTLRCSSQSGHNTVSWYQQALGQGPQFIFQYYREEENGRGNFPPRFSGLQFPNYSSELNVNALELDDSALYLCASSPSTDTQYFGPGTRLTVL.

The J gene is TRBJ2-4, the V gene TRBV28; a possible D gene is TRBD2 (5 bases). The CDR3 runs 16 residues. V lost 5 bases and J lost 4, with 18 bases in between. Germline CDR1 reads MDHEN; CDR2 reads SYDVKM. The DNA for the CDR3 is TGTGCCAGCAGTCCCTCAATGGAGGCGAAGAAAAACATTCAGTACTTC. It yields the protein CASSPSMEAKKNIQYF.

The chain carries TRBV2 and TRBJ1-4, with D uncertain. From germline, CDR1 is SNHLY and CDR2 FYNNEI. Trimming took 6 bases from V and 0 from J, leaving 11 bases between them. The CDR3 is made up of 15 amino acids. CDR3 residues: CASRKDRTTNEKLFF. DNA for the CDR3: TGTGCCAGCAGGAAAGACCGAACAACTAATGAAAAACTGTTTTTT.

The V call is TRBV28, the J call TRBJ2-7; 11 bases are shared with TRBD1. The CDR3 totals 14 residues. CDR1 is MDHEN and CDR2 is SYDVKM in the germline V gene. With 6 bases clipped from V and 2 bases from J, the junction kept 3 bases outside the gene matches. CDR3 sequence reads: CASSRDRGTYEQYF. In DNA, the CDR3 is TGTGCCAGCAGCCGGGACAGGGGGACCTACGAGCAGTACTTC.

V usage is TRBV5-1 and J usage is TRBJ1-3; D is ambiguous. V was clipped by 5 bases and J by 0 bases, with 12 bases between them. CDR1 SGHRS and CDR2 YFSETQ come from the germline V gene. This CDR3 has 15 amino acids. In DNA, the CDR3 is TGCGCCAGCAGATACTCGGGTTACTCTGGAAACACCATATATTTT. The encoded protein is CASRYSGYSGNTIYF. Combining the CDR3 with reference TRBV5-1 and TRBJ1-3 gives the whole variable domain KAGVTQTPRYLIKTRGQQVTLSCSPISGHRSVSWYQQTPGQGLQFLFEYFSETQRNKGNFPGRFSGRQFSNSRSEMNVSTLELGDSALYLCASRYSGYSGNTIYFGEGSWLTVV.

The gene calls are TRBV19 and TRBJ2-1, with 12 positions matching TRBD2. CDR3 size: 12 residues. J gave up 7 bases and V 9 bases, and 1 base lay outside the gene matches. The germline V gene has CDR1 LNHDA and CDR2 SQIVND (reference sequence). The CDR3 DNA reads TGTGCCAGCGGGACTAGCGGGAATGAGCAGTTCTTC. This sequence encodes CASGTSGNEQFF.

The chain employs TRBV28 and TRBJ2-3; 7 bases match TRBD2. The CDR3 sequence is 15 residues long. Germline CDR1 reads MDHEN; CDR2 reads SYDVKM. V shed 6 bases, J shed 2 bases, and the junction held 8 bases outside the gene matches. CDR3 nucleotides: TGTGCCAGCAGCCCCCGGGGGGTTAACACAGATACGCAGTATTTT. As protein: CASSPRGVNTDTQYF.

This clone was seen only a few times. This rearrangement joins TRBV10-3 to TRBJ2-7; possibly TRBD1 or TRBD2 for D (5 bases each). The CDR3 contains 13 residues. From germline, CDR1 is ENHRY and CDR2 SYGVKD. The germline V and J ends were trimmed by 3 bases and 3 bases, with 9 bases remaining between them. CDR3 DNA sequence: TGTGCCATCAGTGAACAGGAGGACTACGAGCAGTACTTC. This translates into CAISEQEDYEQYF.

This clone was observed a handful of times. V and J are TRBV7-9 and TRBJ1-6; perhaps TRBD1 as D (6 bases). The germline V gene encodes CDR1 SEHNR and CDR2 FQNEAQ (reference sequence). The V end was cut by 1 base, the J end by 5 bases, with 6 bases between. The CDR3 is 14 residues long. The CDR3 region is CASSLEGDNSPLHF. The CDR3 bases are TGTGCCAGCAGCTTAGAGGGGGATAATTCACCCCTCCACTTT.

The chain has TRBV19 and TRBJ2-1; D unclear. Germline V gene lookup returns CDR1 LNHDA and CDR2 SQIVND (reference sequence). The CDR3 contains 13 residues. V shed 4 bases and J shed 9 bases, with 13 bases lying between them. CDR3 amino acids: CASSTSLTFEQFF. The DNA of the CDR3 is TGTGCCAGTAGTACTTCGTTGACGTTTGAGCAGTTCTTC. Full variable domain (rest looked up from reference TRBV19 and TRBJ2-1): DGGITQSPKYLFRKEGQNVTLSCEQNLNHDAMYWYRQDPGQGLRLIYYSQIVNDFQKGDIAEGYSVSREKKESFPLTVTSAQKNPTAFYLCASSTSLTFEQFFGPGTRLTVL.

This chain uses TRBV2 with TRBJ2-3; D uncertain. Germline V CDR1 and CDR2: SNHLY, FYNNEI. The CDR3 sequence is 11 residues long. V lost 2 bases and J 6 bases, leaving 3 bases between the germline ends. The CDR3 reads CASSELDTQYF. For the CDR3, the DNA is TGTGCCAGCAGTGAATTGGATACGCAGTATTTT.

There are a few counts of this clone. This chain uses TRBV7-2 with TRBJ2-5; possibly TRBD1 for D (6 bases). The CDR3 has 14 amino acids. Trimming cost V 5 bases and J 2 bases, with 12 bases left between them. The V gene's germline CDR1 is SGHTA and CDR2 FQGNSA. The CDR3 DNA reads as TGTGCCAGCAGCCTGGGGACATATCAAGAGACCCAGTACTTC. This sequence encodes CASSLGTYQETQYF.

The CDR3 DNA sequence: TGCGCCAGCAGCTTGGCCGGGGGCGACACCTACGAGCAGTACTTC. Translation gives CASSLAGGDTYEQYF. This chain uses TRBV5-1 with TRBJ2-7; D may match TRBD1 or TRBD2 (6 bases each). The CDR3 length is 15 residues. Trimming took off 0 bases at V and 2 bases at J, with 12 bases between the two ends. Germline CDR1 reads SGHRS; CDR2 reads YFSETQ.

The chain carries TRBV30 and TRBJ1-4; no firm D call. CDR3 length equals 13 residues. Germline-derived CDR1 and CDR2 are GTSNPN and SVGIG (reference sequence). Trimming shortened V by 0 bases and J by 7 bases, and 9 bases separated the two germline ends. The CDR3 DNA is TGTGCCTGGAGTGTACGAGTCGGTGAAAAACTGTTTTTT. Translated: CAWSVRVGEKLFF.

This clone was seen more than once but under ten times. The chain combines TRBV2 with TRBJ1-6; D may be TRBD1 (6 bases). V lost 6 bases and J 7 bases, leaving 13 bases between the germline ends. The CDR3 sequence is 14 residues long. CDR1 SNHLY and CDR2 FYNNEI come from the germline V gene. The DNA for the CDR3 is TGTGCCAGCAGGCAGGGGAGCCAAAATTCACCCCTCCACTTT. Translating gives CASRQGSQNSPLHF.

The chain couples TRBV7-2 to TRBJ2-6, with 8 positions matching TRBD1. With 5 bases clipped from V and 0 bases from J, the junction kept 6 bases outside the gene matches. The germline gives CDR1 SGHTA, CDR2 FQGNSA. CDR3 size: 17 residues. CDR3 DNA sequence: TGTGCCAGCAGCATGCGGACAGGGAGCTCTGGGGCCAACGTCCTGACTTTC. Translation: CASSMRTGSSGANVLTF.

The chain combines TRBV29-1 with TRBJ1-1; maybe TRBD1 (6 bases). V shed 0 bases and J shed 1 base, with 9 bases lying between them. This CDR3 region has 14 residues. Germline values: CDR1 SQVTM, CDR2 ANQGSEA. Written as DNA, the CDR3 is TGCAGCGTTGAAGACAGGGGTAGGAACACTGAAGCTTTCTTT. It translates to CSVEDRGRNTEAFF.

The chain uses TRBV13 and TRBJ1-2; weak D call: TRBD1 (5 bases). V was clipped by 4 bases and J by 0 bases, with 18 bases between them. The CDR3 totals 17 residues. Germline V CDR1 and CDR2: PRHDT, FYEKMQ (reference sequence). CDR3 protein: CASSSSPGLKANYGYTF. The CDR3, as DNA: TGTGCCAGCAGCTCCTCCCCGGGGCTCAAGGCTAACTATGGCTACACCTTC. The full variable domain, with the rest looked up from reference TRBV13 and TRBJ1-2, is AAGVIQSPRHLIKEKRETATLKCYPIPRHDTVYWYQQGPGQDPQFLISFYEKMQSDKGSIPDRFSAQQFSDYHSELNMSSLELGDSALYFCASSSSPGLKANYGYTFGSGTRLTVV.

This chain joins TRBV19 and TRBJ2-3; TRBD1 is a possible D gene (5 bases). There are 13 residues in the CDR3. Trimming removed 6 bases at V and 1 base at J, with 8 bases between. Germline V CDR1 and CDR2: LNHDA, SQIVND (reference sequence). The CDR3 region is CASSQGGTDTQYF. CDR3 DNA: TGTGCCAGTAGCCAAGGGGGCACAGATACGCAGTATTTT.

The chain recombines TRBV4-1 with TRBJ1-5; no definite D call. The CDR3 runs 15 residues. Germline CDR1 MGHRA, CDR2 YSYEKL. Trimming pared 0 bases from V and 4 bases from J, leaving 10 bases between. The CDR3 DNA reads as TGCGCCAGCAGCCAAGAGATGGAAAGAAATCAGCCCCAGCATTTT. This sequence encodes CASSQEMERNQPQHF.

The rearrangement links TRBV2 to TRBJ2-3; TRBD1 matches 8 bases. This CDR3 has 14 amino acids. Germline V gives CDR1 SNHLY, CDR2 FYNNEI. The V segment lost 5 bases and the J segment 10 bases; nucleotides outside the gene matches: 11. The DNA of the CDR3 is TGTGCCAGCAGTCCCTCTTTACAGGGGGATGCGCAGTATTTT. Translation: CASSPSLQGDAQYF.

This clone has only a few counts. V gene TRBV11-3 combines with J gene TRBJ2-4; TRBD1 aligns across 10 bases. Germline V gene sequence: CDR1 SGHNT, CDR2 YENEEA. The CDR3 has 16 amino acids. Trimming removed 5 bases from V and 6 bases from J; junction bases left unmatched: 10. This CDR3 is CASSRRDRGPSNIQYF. The CDR3 DNA sequence: TGTGCCAGCAGCAGGCGGGACAGGGGCCCTTCAAACATTCAGTACTTC.

CDR3: CASSGSGQYFEKLFF. In nucleotides, the CDR3 is TGTGCCAGCAGTGGGTCTGGACAGTACTTTGAAAAACTGTTTTTT. V usage is TRBV28 and J usage is TRBJ1-4; tentative D call: TRBD1 (6 bases). CDR3 length: 15 residues. The V and J ends lost 5 bases and 7 bases respectively, with 17 bases between them. Germline CDR1 MDHEN, CDR2 SYDVKM.

J is TRBJ2-5 and V is TRBV4-2; D is tentatively TRBD1 or TRBD2 (5 bases each). CDR1 is LGHNA, CDR2 YNFKEQ, per germline. Trimming removed 5 bases at V and 5 bases at J, with 21 bases between. The CDR3 extends over 16 amino acids. CDR3 region: CASSTQGHAAGETQYF. For the CDR3, the DNA is TGTGCCAGCAGCACCCAAGGACACGCCGCGGGTGAGACCCAGTACTTC.

The V call is TRBV25-1, the J call TRBJ1-6, with D hard to call. CDR1 and CDR2 from the germline V gene are MGHDK and SYGVNS. This CDR3 region has 12 residues. Trimming pared 6 bases from V and 7 bases from J, leaving 7 bases between. CDR3 in DNA: TGTGCCAGCAGGGGCCAAAATTCACCCCTCCACTTT. Protein product: CASRGQNSPLHF.